This TCR beta chain was profiled in a study of blood T cells in healthy people across ages. Notes on the study in general: PBMCs were not sorted, which prevented a conclusive comparison of naive versus antigen-experienced cells.

Turning to this clonotype: What it binds is unknown.

Samples each yielded at least 5 micrograms of total RNA. Next came a second PCR, run for about 7 to 12 cycles, which used a sample-barcoded 5' primer along with a J-beta primer mix. Each cDNA molecule carried a tag from a template-switch adaptor that contained 12 random nucleotides. One entry per CDR3 protein, called by TCRdb with MiXCR from the 5' RACE reads. The data show about 640,000 distinct CDR3 sequences, roughly three fifths seen once. V lost 4 bases and J lost 9, with 16 bases in between. Per germline, CDR1 LGHDT and CDR2 YNNKEL (reference sequence). This CDR3 comprises 15 residues. This TCR was sampled from a man in his 60s in good health. The V and J genes are TRBV3-1 and TRBJ1-6; D remains unclear. The specimen was blood. CDR3 DNA: TGTGCCAGCAGCCCCTCGCCCGAGTTGAGTTCACCCCTCCACTTT. This translates into CASSPSPELSSPLHF.